The next 21 T cell receptor beta chains were all read from a single sample in a study of blood T cells in healthy people across ages. A J-beta primer mix and a sample-barcoded 5' primer were used in a second PCR of about 7 to 11 cycles. MiXCR was run by TCRdb on the 5' RACE reads, yielding one entry per CDR3 protein. There are about 1.7 million distinct CDR3 sequences in the sample; 28% occur only once, and roughly 8% lies in the top ten. Sequencing input: blood. The receptor set was obtained from a woman aged 25 to 39 in good health.

Here the CDR3 DNA reads TGCGCCAGCAAGGCGGCGTATTCCGACATTCAGTACTTC. Its translation: CASKAAYSDIQYF. V and J are TRBV4-1 and TRBJ2-4; no reliable D call. Germline V gene lookup returns CDR1 MGHRA and CDR2 YSYEKL. Trimming pared 7 bases from V and 8 bases from J, leaving 15 bases between. This CDR3 spans 13 amino acids.

About this clonotype itself: A read error may explain this, as a much larger clone is one base away. CDR3 in DNA: TGTGCCAGCAGTCTAGCTAGCGGCCTAAACCCCGAGCAGTACTTC. This encodes CASSLASGLNPEQYF. The chain carries TRBV7-2 and TRBJ2-5, with 7 nucleotides matching TRBD2. The end of the DNA aligns better with TRBJ2-7, so the J call may be wrong. This CDR3 has 15 amino acids. Germline values: CDR1 SGHTA, CDR2 FQGNSA.

The rearrangement joins TRBV5-1 to TRBJ2-3; D remains unclear. This CDR3 spans 12 amino acids. V was cut by 4 bases and J by 5 bases, with 8 bases left in between. The germline CDR1 and CDR2 sequences are SGHRS and YFSETQ. The CDR3 protein is CASSNRGDTQYF. CDR3 in DNA: TGCGCCAGCAGCAACAGAGGAGATACGCAGTATTTT.

As concerns this clonotype: A much bigger clone sits one base away, suggesting this may be a read error. V usage is TRBV5-1 and J usage is TRBJ1-2, with 7 nucleotides matching TRBD1. The CDR3 spans 15 residues. Looked up from germline, CDR1 is SGHRS and CDR2 is YFSETQ. This CDR3 is CASSLGWDSRYGHTF. The DNA of the CDR3 is TGCGCCAGCAGCTTGGGATGGGACAGTCGATATGGCCACACCTTC. Looking up the rest from reference TRBV5-1 and TRBJ1-2 gives the full variable domain: KAGVTQTPRYLIKTRGQQVTLSCSPISGHRSVSWYQQTPGQGLQFLFEYFSETQRNKGNFPGRFSGRQFSNSRSEMNVSTLELGDSALYLCASSLGWDSRYGHTFGSGTRLTVV.

The chain has TRBV20-1 and TRBJ2-3; D gene ambiguous. Trimming removed 6 bases from V and 5 bases from J, with 9 bases in between. Germline V CDR1 and CDR2: DFQATT, SNEGSKA (reference sequence). The CDR3 extends over 11 amino acids. As DNA, the CDR3 is TGCAGTGCCCCCAATCGAGATACGCAGTATTTT. Translated: CSAPNRDTQYF.

Points on this clonotype: An end of the junction differs from the germline gene, which may be a read error. The V and J genes are TRBV3-1 and TRBJ2-1, with a weak D call TRBD2 (6 bases). The CDR3 is made up of 13 amino acids. The germline V gene has CDR1 LGHDT and CDR2 YNNKEL (reference sequence). CDR3 sequence: CASRDYLVNKQFF. CDR3 nucleotides: TGTGCCAGCAGGGACTACCTCGTCAATAAGCAGTTCTTC.

The genes are TRBV20-1 and TRBJ1-2, with D uncertain. The V end was cut by 3 bases, the J end by 5 bases, with 7 bases between. CDR3 size: 11 residues. Germline CDR1 reads DFQATT; CDR2 reads SNEGSKA (reference sequence). The CDR3 here is CSASDGYGYTF. The CDR3 coding sequence is TGCAGTGCTAGTGATGGTTATGGCTACACCTTC.

This clonotype was found a few times. The chain carries TRBV12-3 or TRBV12-4 and TRBJ2-3; 8 bases align to TRBD2. The CDR3 is made up of 15 amino acids. Trimming removed 5 bases from V and 4 bases from J; junction bases left unmatched: 8. The CDR3 here is CASSPLRGGPDTQYF. As DNA, the CDR3 is TGTGCCAGCAGTCCACTTCGGGGGGGCCCAGATACGCAGTATTTT.

This clonotype was recorded at least ten times. This chain links TRBV7-8 with TRBJ2-7; D unclear. The germline gives CDR1 SGHVS, CDR2 FQNEAQ. This CDR3 comprises 13 residues. The V end lost 1 base, the J end lost 2 bases, and 6 bases lay between the germline ends. CDR3 DNA: TGTGCCAGCAGCTTAGAATTTGCCTACGAGCAGTACTTC. It is translated as CASSLEFAYEQYF.

The chain combines TRBV5-1 with TRBJ1-2; D not certain. V was clipped by 4 bases and J by 5 bases, with 18 bases between them. The CDR3 is made up of 15 amino acids. CDR1 and CDR2 (germline): SGHRS, YFSETQ. The CDR3 here is CASSPYGGVEYGYTF. CDR3 in DNA: TGCGCCAGCAGCCCCTACGGCGGGGTGGAGTATGGCTACACCTTC.

In its sample, this clonotype was seen a few times. This chain connects TRBV27 to TRBJ2-3; 11 nucleotides agree with TRBD2. V was pared by 5 bases and J by 2 bases, with 9 bases of the junction left unmatched. CDR1 and CDR2 (germline): MNHEY, SMNVEV (reference sequence). CDR3 length: 17 residues. This chain's CDR3 is CASSPAQGLAVTDTQYF. For the CDR3, the DNA is TGTGCCAGCAGTCCAGCGCAGGGACTAGCGGTCACAGATACGCAGTATTTT.

The V call is TRBV7-9, the J call TRBJ2-1; 8 bases are shared with TRBD1. Trimming at V came to 3 bases and at J to 6 bases, leaving 7 bases not matched to a gene. Looked up from germline, CDR1 is SEHNR and CDR2 is FQNEAQ (reference sequence). The CDR3 is 15 amino acids. Here the CDR3 reads CASSFSGTGPNEQFF. The CDR3 DNA sequence: TGTGCCAGCAGCTTTTCTGGGACAGGCCCCAATGAGCAGTTCTTC.

In this sample, this clonotype turned up a few times. The gene calls are TRBV10-3 and TRBJ2-5, with TRBD1 as a possible D gene (7 bases). Germline loops: CDR1 ENHRY, CDR2 SYGVKD. The CDR3 runs 13 residues. V was pared by 6 bases and J by 5 bases, with 13 bases between. The DNA for the CDR3 is TGTGCCATCAGGGAGGGACAGATGGAGACCCAGTACTTC. Translation: CAIREGQMETQYF.

This clonotype has a count of ten or more. The V and J genes are TRBV20-1 and TRBJ2-7; 8 bases agree with TRBD2. J lost 2 bases, V lost 3 bases, and 6 bases had no gene match. The V gene's germline CDR1 is DFQATT and CDR2 SNEGSKA (reference sequence). The CDR3 is 14 residues long. CDR3 amino acids: CSASGRTSTYEQYF. CDR3 DNA sequence: TGCAGTGCTAGCGGACGGACTAGCACCTACGAGCAGTACTTC.

This clonotype came up a few times. This chain connects TRBV11-2 to TRBJ2-1; the D gene is possibly TRBD2 (7 bases). The V gene lost 5 bases and the J gene lost 7 bases, with 24 bases spanning the gap. The CDR3 covers 17 residues. From germline, CDR1 is SGHAT and CDR2 FQNNGV. This CDR3 reads CASSAPRGRESENEQFF. The CDR3 DNA follows: TGTGCCAGCAGCGCTCCTCGGGGGCGGGAGTCGGAGAATGAGCAGTTCTTC.

The chain joins TRBV11-3 to TRBJ2-7, with D perhaps TRBD1 or TRBD2 (5 bases each). This CDR3 has 13 residues. With 4 bases removed from V and 6 bases from J, the gap between germline ends came to 13 bases. Per the germline V gene, CDR1 is SGHNT and CDR2 is YENEEA. The chain's CDR3 is CASSSGTFGEQYF. The CDR3 nucleotides are TGTGCCAGCAGCTCCGGGACCTTCGGCGAGCAGTACTTC.

Here the CDR3 reads CASRDSGNTGELFF. The CDR3 DNA sequence: TGTGCCAGCAGGGACAGCGGGAACACCGGGGAGCTGTTTTTT. The chain uses TRBV6-1 and TRBJ2-2, with TRBD1 as a possible D gene (6 bases). The ends were cut back, 6 bases at V and 1 base at J, with 9 bases in the middle. This CDR3 is built from 14 residues. Germline V lookup: CDR1 MNHNS, CDR2 SASEGT.

This clonotype was seen a handful of times. The gene calls are TRBV4-1 and TRBJ2-3, with TRBD2 identical over 8 bases. The CDR3 loop spans 15 amino acids. Germline V gene data show CDR1 as MGHRA and CDR2 as YSYEKL. J lost 2 bases, V lost 3 bases, and 4 bases had no gene match. The CDR3 DNA reads TGCGCCAGCAGCCAGTTTAGCGGGAACACAGATACGCAGTATTTT. It is translated as CASSQFSGNTDTQYF.

The chain employs TRBV4-3 and TRBJ2-1, with TRBD2 matching 10 bases. V was clipped by 3 bases and J by 6 bases; unmatched bases: 8. This CDR3 contains 16 residues. From germline, CDR1 is LGHNA and CDR2 YSLEER. The CDR3 sequence is CASSHGLAGVVNEQFF. For the CDR3, the DNA is TGCGCCAGCAGCCATGGCCTAGCGGGGGTCGTCAATGAGCAGTTCTTC.

This clonotype has a handful of counts. The J gene is TRBJ2-7, the V gene TRBV7-9; tentatively, D is TRBD2 (5 bases). Trimming stripped 7 bases from V and 3 bases from J, with 16 bases between. Germline V lookup: CDR1 SEHNR, CDR2 FQNEAQ (reference sequence). The CDR3 length is 14 residues. CDR3 protein: CASTNRRVDYEQYF. CDR3 bases: TGTGCCAGCACCAACCGGCGGGTGGACTACGAGCAGTACTTC.

This chain uses TRBV20-1 with TRBJ2-3; 7 bases line up with TRBD2. Trimming took 4 bases from V and 0 from J; bases not matched to a gene: 10. Germline V CDR1 and CDR2: DFQATT, SNEGSKA (reference sequence). This CDR3 has 16 residues. CDR3 bases: TGCAGTGCTACTGTCCCCCGAGCGGGGAGCACAGATACGCAGTATTTT. Translated: CSATVPRAGSTDTQYF.